This T cell receptor beta chain was retrieved from a study of long-term antiretroviral therapy in people with HIV. Looking at the study overall: The study's earliest collections predate the 2015 immediate-ART recommendation by about a decade.

It was version v3.0 of the immunoSEQ assay that was run at survey level. Sequencing used immunoSEQ multiplex PCR; TCRdb keeps in-frame clones, though not all of them. The table records 23,000 or so clones, roughly 85% of them present only once. Study-wide results and limits: Collection of the blood, which took place between about 2004 and 2018, possibly occurred under older ART regimens. The range of CDR3 lengths in HIV repertoires proved narrower than that found in controls.

Concerning this clone: The antigen is not known.

Germline V CDR1 and CDR2: SGHRS, YFSETQ. V lost 2 bases, J lost 2 bases, and 11 bases lay in between. This CDR3 has 14 amino acids. Each donor provided at least one pre-ART PBMC sample and at least two post-ART PBMC samples. The clonotype originates from a woman in her twenties or thirties with HIV. This chain links TRBV5-1 with TRBJ2-7, with D possibly being TRBD1 (8 bases). The sequenced sample was unsorted PBMCs, obtained 0.2 years after starting antiretroviral therapy. Written as DNA, the CDR3 is TGCGCCAGCAGCTTACAGGGGGGGGCCTACGAGCAGTACTTC. It translates to CASSLQGGAYEQYF. Looking up the rest from reference TRBV5-1 and TRBJ2-7 gives the full variable domain: KAGVTQTPRYLIKTRGQQVTLSCSPISGHRSVSWYQQTPGQGLQFLFEYFSETQRNKGNFPGRFSGRQFSNSRSEMNVSTLELGDSALYLCASSLQGGAYEQYFGPGTRLTVT.